This T cell receptor beta chain emerged from a study of PD-1 blockade in classical Hodgkin lymphoma. Study overall: Every 2 weeks, patients got 3 mg/kg intravenous nivolumab. Findings and caveats of the study: Individuals initiating nivolumab under 1 year after ASCT were excluded. In CD4+ cells, TCR diversity went up significantly by C4D1, but in CD8+ cells it did not.

Comments on this clone: Its antigen is not known.

No patient escaped relapse after autologous stem cell transplantation, and brentuximab vedotin exposure varied. The V gene lost 8 bases and the J gene lost 0 bases, with 14 bases spanning the gap. Germline CDR1 and CDR2: SNHLY and FYNNEI. This CDR3 is built from 14 residues. Here immunoSEQ multiplex PCR was the method, and the copy in TCRdb shows in-frame clones only, minus some. The sample includes 90,000 to 130,000 clones, about nine tenths seen only once; the top ten take 20%. The sample was peripheral blood mononuclear cells (PBMCs), taken before the second cycle of nivolumab. This TCR was recovered from a human donor with classical Hodgkin lymphoma. The chain uses TRBV2 and TRBJ2-7, with a weak D call TRBD2 (6 bases). This chain's CDR3 is CASGGEMDSYEQYF. In DNA form, the CDR3 reads TGTGCCAGCGGAGGGGAAATGGACTCCTACGAGCAGTACTTC.